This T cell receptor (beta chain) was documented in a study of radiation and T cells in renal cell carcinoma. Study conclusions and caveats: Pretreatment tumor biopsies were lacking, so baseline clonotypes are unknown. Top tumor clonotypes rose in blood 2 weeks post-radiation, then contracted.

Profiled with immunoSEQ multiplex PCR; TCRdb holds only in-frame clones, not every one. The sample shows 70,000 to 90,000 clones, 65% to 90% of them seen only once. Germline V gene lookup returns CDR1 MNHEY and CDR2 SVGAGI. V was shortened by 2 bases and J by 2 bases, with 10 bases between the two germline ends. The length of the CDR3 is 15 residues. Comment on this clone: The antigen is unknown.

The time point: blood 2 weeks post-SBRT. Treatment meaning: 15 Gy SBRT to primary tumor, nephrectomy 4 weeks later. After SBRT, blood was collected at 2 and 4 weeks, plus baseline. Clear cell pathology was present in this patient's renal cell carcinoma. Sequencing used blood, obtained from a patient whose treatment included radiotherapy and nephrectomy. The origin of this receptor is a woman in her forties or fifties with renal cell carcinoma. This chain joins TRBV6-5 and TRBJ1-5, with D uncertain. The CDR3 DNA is TGTGCCAGCAGTTACGAGGGTATTGGCAATCAGCCCCAGCATTTT. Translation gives CASSYEGIGNQPQHF.